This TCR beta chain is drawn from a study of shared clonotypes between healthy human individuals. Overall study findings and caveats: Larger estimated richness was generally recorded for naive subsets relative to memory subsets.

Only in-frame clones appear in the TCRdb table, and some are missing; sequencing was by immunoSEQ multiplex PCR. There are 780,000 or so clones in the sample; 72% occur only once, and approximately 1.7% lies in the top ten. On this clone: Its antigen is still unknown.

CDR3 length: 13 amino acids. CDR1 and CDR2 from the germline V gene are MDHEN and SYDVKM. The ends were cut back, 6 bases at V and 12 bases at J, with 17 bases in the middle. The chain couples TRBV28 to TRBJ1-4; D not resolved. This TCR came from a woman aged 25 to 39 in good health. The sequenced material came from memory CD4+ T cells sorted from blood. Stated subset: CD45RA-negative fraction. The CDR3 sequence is CASRPTSPTELFF. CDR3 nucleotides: TGTGCCAGCAGACCTACTTCTCCGACTGAACTGTTTTTT.